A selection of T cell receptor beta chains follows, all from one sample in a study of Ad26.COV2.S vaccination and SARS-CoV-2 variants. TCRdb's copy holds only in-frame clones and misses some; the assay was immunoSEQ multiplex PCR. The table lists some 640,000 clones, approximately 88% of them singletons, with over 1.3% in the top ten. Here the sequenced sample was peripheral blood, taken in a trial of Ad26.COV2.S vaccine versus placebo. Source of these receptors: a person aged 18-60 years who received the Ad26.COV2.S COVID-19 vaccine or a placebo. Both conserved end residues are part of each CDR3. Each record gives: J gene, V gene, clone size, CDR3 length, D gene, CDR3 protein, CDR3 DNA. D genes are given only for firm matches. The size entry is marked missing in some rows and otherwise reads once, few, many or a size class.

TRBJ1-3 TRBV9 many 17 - CASSPGLGDYSGNTIYF TGTGCCAGCAGCCCCGGGTTGGGCGATTACTCTGGAAACACCATATATTTT
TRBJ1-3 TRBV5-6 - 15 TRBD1 CASSPPGGPGNTIYF TGTGCCAGCAGCCCCCCAGGGGGCCCTGGAAACACCATATATTTT
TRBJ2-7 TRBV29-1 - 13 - CSVSRDSTYEQYF TGCAGCGTTTCCCGGGACTCGACCTACGAGCAGTACTTC
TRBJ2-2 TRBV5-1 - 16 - CASSFRDSLGTGELFF TGCGCCAGCAGCTTCCGGGACTCCCTTGGGACCGGGGAGCTGTTTTTT
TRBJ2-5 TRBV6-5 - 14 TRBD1 CASRRDRGGETQYF TGTGCCAGCAGAAGGGACAGGGGGGGGGAGACCCAGTACTTC
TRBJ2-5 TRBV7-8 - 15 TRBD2 CASSLGGGNQETQYF TGTGCCAGCAGCTTAGGGGGGGGGAACCAAGAGACCCAGTACTTC
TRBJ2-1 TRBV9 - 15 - CASSVGVYGNNEQFF TGTGCCAGCAGCGTAGGGGTCTACGGGAACAATGAGCAGTTCTTC
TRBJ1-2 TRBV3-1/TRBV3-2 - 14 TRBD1 CASSPDREIYGYTF TGTGCCAGCAGCCCCGACAGGGAAATCTATGGCTACACCTTC
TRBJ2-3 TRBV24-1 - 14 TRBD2 CATSLGGGTDTQYF TGTGCCACCAGCCTCGGGGGGGGCACAGATACGCAGTATTTT
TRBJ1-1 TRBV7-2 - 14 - CASSLRAGNTEAFF TGTGCCAGCAGCTTAAGGGCTGGAAACACTGAAGCTTTCTTT
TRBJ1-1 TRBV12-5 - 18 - CASGPVDSYKRRNTEAFF TGTGCTAGTGGTCCGGTGGACAGTTACAAAAGGAGGAACACTGAAGCTTTCTTT
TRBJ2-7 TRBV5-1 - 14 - CASSLGPGTYEQYF TGCGCCAGCAGCTTGGGGCCGGGTACCTACGAGCAGTACTTC
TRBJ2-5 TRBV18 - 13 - CASSPDQGETQYF TGTGCCAGCTCACCTGATCAGGGGGAGACCCAGTACTTC
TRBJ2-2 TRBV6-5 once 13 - CASTSGFSGELFF TGTGCCAGCACTTCAGGTTTCTCGGGGGAGCTGTTTTTT
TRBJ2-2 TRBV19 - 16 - CASRSPGHANTGELFF TGTGCCAGCCGTTCTCCGGGCCACGCGAACACCGGGGAGCTGTTTTTT
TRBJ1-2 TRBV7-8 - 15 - CASSLLGLGGHGYTF TGTGCCAGCAGCTTATTAGGGTTGGGCGGACATGGCTACACCTTC
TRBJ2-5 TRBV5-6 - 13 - CASSLWRGETQYF TGTGCCAGCAGCTTATGGAGAGGGGAGACCCAGTACTTC
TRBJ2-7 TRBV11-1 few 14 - CASSLRGGPYEQYF TGTGCCAGCAGCTTGAGAGGGGGGCCCTACGAGCAGTACTTC